These T cell receptor beta chains were read from a single sample in a study of T cells after yellow fever vaccination. Using its own MiXCR run on the 5' RACE reads, TCRdb lists one record per CDR3 protein. The repertoire holds 100,000 to 150,000 distinct CDR3 sequences, with approximately 14% as singletons. The sequencing used CD8+ T cells sorted from PBMCs, collected 5 days after the yellow fever booster vaccination. These receptors all come from a man between 18 and 29 years old who received the YFV17D yellow fever vaccine. The CDR3 runs from the conserved cysteine through the conserved F or W. D genes are given only for firm matches. Only part of the rows carry a size: once, few, many, or a class if the clone is expanded.

d_gene	abundance	v_gene	j_gene	CDR3nt	CDR3aa
.	few	TRBV4-3	TRBJ1-1	TGCGCCAGCAGCCAAGAAGGGGGACCCAACACTGAAGCTTTCTTT	CASSQEGGPNTEAFF
.	.	TRBV4-1	TRBJ1-2	TGCGCCAGCAGCCAAGAGGAAGCTAACTATGGCTACACCTTC	CASSQEEANYGYTF
TRBD2	few	TRBV6-5	TRBJ2-1	TGTGCCAGCAGTCCTCGACTAGCGGGGGGCCTCAATGAGCAGTTCTTC	CASSPRLAGGLNEQFF
.	few	TRBV5-1	TRBJ2-1	TGCGCCAGCAGCTTGGTCTCTGGGTATTACAATGAGCAGTTCTTC	CASSLVSGYYNEQFF
.	.	TRBV5-1	TRBJ2-5	TGCGCCAGCAGCCTTAAGCCGATCCGCGATCCGAAAGAGACCCAGTACTTC	CASSLKPIRDPKETQYF
TRBD2	few	TRBV5-5	TRBJ2-5	TGTGCCAGCAGCTCCGGACTAGCGGGGGCGTCATACCAAGAGACCCAGTACTTC	CASSSGLAGASYQETQYF
TRBD1	.	TRBV6-6	TRBJ2-1	TGTGCCAGCAGAACAGGGGTTGAGCAGTTCTTC	CASRTGVEQFF
TRBD2	few	TRBV4-3	TRBJ2-1	TGCGCCAGCAGCCAAGTACTAGCGGGGGCCGAATTCTCGAGCTCCTACAATGAGCAGTTCTTC	CASSQVLAGAEFSSSYNEQFF
TRBD1	few	TRBV4-1	TRBJ1-1	TGCGCCAGCAATTCGGTTCCCGGGACAGTCGGAGCTTTCTTT	CASNSVPGTVGAFF
.	.	TRBV12-2	TRBJ2-3	TGTGCAAGTCGCTCCCCTTGGGGGGGACTAGCGCGTCATACGCAGTATTTT	CASRSPWGGLARHTQYF
TRBD1	few	TRBV5-1	TRBJ2-1	TGCGCCAGCAGCTTTGTCTGGGACAGGGACAATGAGCAGTTCTTC	CASSFVWDRDNEQFF
.	.	TRBV7-2	TRBJ1-1	TGTGCCAGCAGCTGGACGAGGGCCTGGGGAGAAGCTTTCTTT	CASSWTRAWGEAFF
.	.	TRBV2	TRBJ2-4	TGTGCCAGCATGAGAGAGCTAGCCAAAAACATTCAGTACTTC	CASMRELAKNIQYF
.	.	TRBV12-3/TRBV12-4	TRBJ2-3	TGTGCCAGCAGTCCGACTCATCCCACTCCCGACACAGATACGCAGTATTTT	CASSPTHPTPDTDTQYF
.	.	TRBV5-6	TRBJ2-2	TGTGCCAGCAGCTTGCCCGCCGGGGAGCTGTTTTTT	CASSLPAGELFF
.	.	TRBV9	TRBJ2-5	TGTGCCAGCAGCGGACTAGACCCGGAGACCCAGTACTTC	CASSGLDPETQYF
.	few	TRBV6-5	TRBJ1-2	TGTGCCAGCAGTTACTCTCAGGGCAACTATGGCTACACCTTC	CASSYSQGNYGYTF
.	few	TRBV4-1	TRBJ2-3	TGCGCCAGCAGCCAAGTAACCGGGATATCAGATACGCAGTATTTT	CASSQVTGISDTQYF
TRBD2	few	TRBV7-2	TRBJ2-2	TGTGCCAGCAGCTTATATCCAGCGGGGGCCGGCGGGGAGCTGTTTTTT	CASSLYPAGAGGELFF
.	.	TRBV7-9	TRBJ2-1	TGTGCCAGCAGCCCCACGGGGGCTTCCAATGAGCAGTTCTTC	CASSPTGASNEQFF
TRBD2	.	TRBV29-1	TRBJ2-1	TGCAGCGTTGAGCTTAGCGGGGGGGTCGGTGAGCAGTTCTTC	CSVELSGGVGEQFF
TRBD2	few	TRBV7-2	TRBJ2-3	TGTGCCAGCAGCACCGGACTAGCGGGGGGGTTCACAGATACGCAGTATTTT	CASSTGLAGGFTDTQYF
TRBD2	few	TRBV19	TRBJ2-2	TGTGCCAGTAGTATATTAGCGGGGATCACCGGGGAGCTGTTTTTT	CASSILAGITGELFF
TRBD2	few	TRBV7-9	TRBJ2-2	TGTGCCAGCAACGGGGGGGCAGATCCCCCCGGGGAGCTGTTTTTT	CASNGGADPPGELFF
.	few	TRBV6-5	TRBJ2-1	TGTGCCAGCAGTTACGGGGGTAGAAATGAGCAGTTCTTC	CASSYGGRNEQFF
.	few	TRBV12-5	TRBJ2-1	TGTGCTAGTGGTTCACCCCCTGCGGCCCATGATGAGCAGTTCTTC	CASGSPPAAHDEQFF
.	.	TRBV7-3	TRBJ2-2	TGTGCCAGCAGCGAGCGGCAGGGTCCCTTCCCCAACACCGGGGAGCTGTTTTTT	CASSERQGPFPNTGELFF
.	.	TRBV5-1	TRBJ1-1	TGCGCCAGCAGCTTGTCAGGGGTGAACACTGAAGCTTTCTTT	CASSLSGVNTEAFF
TRBD1	few	TRBV4-1	TRBJ1-4	TGCGCCAGCAGCCAGGGAGGACAGGGCCATAGAAAACTGTTTTTT	CASSQGGQGHRKLFF